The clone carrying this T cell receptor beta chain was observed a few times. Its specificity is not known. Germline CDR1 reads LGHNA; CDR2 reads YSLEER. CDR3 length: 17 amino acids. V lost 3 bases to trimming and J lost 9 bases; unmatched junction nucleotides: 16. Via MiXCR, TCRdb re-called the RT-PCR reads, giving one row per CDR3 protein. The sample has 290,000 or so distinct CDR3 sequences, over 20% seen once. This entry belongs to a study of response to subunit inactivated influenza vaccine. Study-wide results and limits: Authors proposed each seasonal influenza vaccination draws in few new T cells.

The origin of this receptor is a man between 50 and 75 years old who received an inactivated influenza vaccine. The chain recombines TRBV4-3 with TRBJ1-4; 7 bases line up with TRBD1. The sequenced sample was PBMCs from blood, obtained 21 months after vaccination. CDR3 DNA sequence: TGCGCCAGCAGCCATGGGCGGGACAGTCTTATACCGCAAAAACTGTTTTTT. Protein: CASSHGRDSLIPQKLFF.